This T cell receptor beta chain was sequenced for a study of a mutant IDH1 vaccine in newly diagnosed glioma (dated by TCRdb to about 2021). About the investigation overall: Eight vaccinations were administered to patients in weeks 1, 3, 5, 7, 11, 15, 19 and 23, corresponding to visits V03 through V10. Vaccination was initiated 4-6 weeks after radiotherapy alone, or concurrently with temozolomide cycles in the chemotherapy-containing groups. The roughly 34 treated patients were approximately 60% male and roughly 40% female, with a mean age of roughly 42 years. Before enrollment, patients had received standard therapy of radiotherapy alone, temozolomide alone, or radiochemotherapy with temozolomide; most received the combination. Six visits were used for peripheral blood collection: V03 (baseline), V05, V07, V10, V12 and V13. For exploratory analyses, fewer than 30 treated patients had longitudinal TCRB deep sequencing done wherever samples were available. General conclusions and limits of the study: Pseudoprogression appeared unrelated to alterations in the top peripheral T cell clonotypes detected by TCRB sequencing. Selection of PBMC samples for TCRB deep sequencing was based on availability. The authors stated that sample limitations prevented analyses of patient blood samples from being reproduced. Immune responses induced by the vaccine were seen in 90% to 95% of patients across multiple MHC alleles.

Library generation was performed with the immunoSEQ multiplex PCR assay. Following the manufacturer's protocol, the hsTCRB Kit was used to amplify rearranged TCR beta chain sequences. An Illumina MiSeq was used to sequence the TCRB libraries. As for the original processing: Demultiplexing, trimming and gene mapping were performed with the kit vendor's proprietary platform. TCRdb carries this immuneACCESS record with in-frame sequences only. Its versions omit some clonotypes, under half of them owing to an unresolved V gene in the studies checked, with the rest unexplained. Clone size and V and J calls were adopted from that table, with D and trimming inferred from the DNA. The table for this sample lists around 100,000 clones; approximately 87% of them were counted only once. The top ten clones comprise 0.6% to 0.75% of the sample. Details on this clone: No cognate antigen has been identified for it. No base qualities exist here, and no much larger clone lies one base off it.

Here V drops 4 bases and J drops 4 bases, and the junction holds 10 bases not matched to any gene. CDR1 and CDR2 are read off the germline V gene as SGHRS and YFSETQ. Including the terminal cysteine and phenylalanine, the CDR3 comprises 15 residues. Of the read, only the CDR3 DNA is kept; its 45 bases are in frame from base 1. The meaning of the sample's time point label: week 11, during vaccination. A 20-mer mutant IDH1 peptide at 300 micrograms in Montanide made up each vaccine dose, which was injected subcutaneously together with topical imiquimod. All donors had newly diagnosed IDH1-mutant astrocytomas of WHO grade 3 or 4 that showed loss of nuclear ATRX. The samples were drawn from NOA16, a multicentre, single-arm, open-label phase I trial in Germany that tested a mutant IDH1 peptide vaccine in humans for the first time. Genomic DNA for TCRB sequencing was extracted from EDTA blood using the DNeasy Blood and Tissue Kit.

The sequencing here drew on PBMCs, taken from a glioma patient whose treatment included an IDH1 peptide vaccine. The receptor comes from a woman in her forties or fifties with glioma. The chain is encoded by TRBV5-1 joined to TRBJ1-2, with 7 bases aligning to TRBD1. The CDR3 protein is CASSPEQGSAYGYTF. The nucleotide sequence reads as follows: TGCGCCAGCAGCCCCGAACAGGGGTCCGCCTATGGCTACACCTTC.